This TCR beta chain was sequenced in a study of beta chain features in type 1 diabetes. Overall study results and limits: A closer apparent resemblance between naive, central memory and Treg TCRB repertoires was seen in patients than in healthy donors. Although PCR might favor shorter templates, it would do so equally in patients and controls.

Between the trimmed V and J ends, which lost 6 bases and 2 bases, there was a span of 13 bases. The CDR3 covers 14 residues. Germline V lookup: CDR1 SEHNR, CDR2 FQNEAQ (reference sequence). All of the isolated RNA was reverse transcribed, so expressed TCRB transcripts were sequenced. The data were produced by immunoSEQ multiplex PCR, yet TCRdb's version contains in-frame clones alone and is incomplete. The data contain about 930,000 clones, 15% to 20% of them seen just once; the ten biggest clones take up about 0.025%. Of note for this clone: The antigen is not known.

The sequencing input was naive CD4+ T cells from blood. This clonotype was sampled from a woman between 18 and 30 years old in good health. The gene calls are TRBV7-9 and TRBJ2-5, with D possibly TRBD2 on 6 matching bases. The CDR3 spells CASSYTGGQETQYF. The DNA for the CDR3 is TGTGCCAGCAGTTATACCGGGGGACAAGAGACCCAGTACTTC.